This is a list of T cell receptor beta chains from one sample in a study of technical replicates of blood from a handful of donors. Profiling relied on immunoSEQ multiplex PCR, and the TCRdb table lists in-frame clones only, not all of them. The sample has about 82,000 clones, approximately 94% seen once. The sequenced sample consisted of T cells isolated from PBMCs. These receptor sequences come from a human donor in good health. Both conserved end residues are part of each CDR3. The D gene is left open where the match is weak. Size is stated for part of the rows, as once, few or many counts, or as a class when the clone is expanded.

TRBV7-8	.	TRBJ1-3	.	CASRNADSSGNTIYF	TGTGCCAGCAGGAACGCGGACAGCTCTGGAAACACCATATATTTT
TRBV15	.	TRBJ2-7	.	CATSRVSRGAYEQYF	TGTGCCACCAGCAGAGTTTCCAGGGGGGCCTACGAGCAGTACTTC
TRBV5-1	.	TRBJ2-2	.	CASSLNRVNTGELFF	TGCGCCAGCAGCTTGAACAGGGTGAACACCGGGGAGCTGTTTTTT
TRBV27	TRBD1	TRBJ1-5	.	CASSSGGLSNQPQHF	TGTGCCAGCAGTTCAGGGGGCCTGAGCAATCAGCCCCAGCATTTT
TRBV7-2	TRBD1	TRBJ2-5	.	CASRRSGQGGETQYF	TGTGCCAGCAGACGGTCTGGACAGGGCGGTGAGACCCAGTACTTC
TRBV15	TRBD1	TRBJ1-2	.	CATSRDRATGINYGYTF	TGTGCCACCAGCAGAGATAGGGCGACAGGGATAAACTATGGCTACACCTTC
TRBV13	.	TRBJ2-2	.	CASSLGRGRSNTGELFF	TGTGCCAGCAGCTTAGGCCGGGGTAGGTCGAACACCGGGGAGCTGTTTTTT
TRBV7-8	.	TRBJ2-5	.	CASSVTGKQETQYF	TGTGCCAGCAGCGTTACAGGGAAACAAGAGACCCAGTACTTC
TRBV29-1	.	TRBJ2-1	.	CSARDSGVYNEQFF	TGCAGCGCACGAGACAGTGGGGTATACAATGAGCAGTTCTTC
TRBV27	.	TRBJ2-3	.	CASSSSGDTQYF	TGTGCCAGCAGTTCCAGTGGAGATACGCAGTATTTT
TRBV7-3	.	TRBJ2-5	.	CASSLTGGSGETQYF	TGTGCCAGCAGCTTAACCGGTGGGAGTGGTGAGACCCAGTACTTC
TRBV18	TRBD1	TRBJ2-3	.	CASSPPTGTGGSDTQYF	TGTGCCAGCTCACCCCCAACCGGGACAGGGGGGTCGGATACGCAGTATTTT
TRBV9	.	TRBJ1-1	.	CASSAYQGTEAFF	TGTGCCAGCAGCGCATACCAGGGGACTGAAGCTTTCTTT
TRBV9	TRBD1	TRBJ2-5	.	CASSDTRDRGRKTQYF	TGTGCCAGCAGCGATACCCGGGACAGGGGTAGAAAGACCCAGTACTTC
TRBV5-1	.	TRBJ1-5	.	CASSFSGYGQPQHF	TGCGCCAGCAGCTTTTCAGGGTACGGTCAGCCCCAGCATTTT
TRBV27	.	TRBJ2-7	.	CASSVSTGSSYEQYF	TGTGCCAGCAGTGTTTCTACGGGGAGCTCCTACGAGCAGTACTTC
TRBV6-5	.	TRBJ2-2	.	CASSYSMGQNTGELFF	TGTGCCAGCAGTTACTCGATGGGCCAGAACACCGGGGAGCTGTTTTTT
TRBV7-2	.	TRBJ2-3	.	CASSSNLGDTQYF	TGTGCCAGCAGCTCTAACCTCGGGGATACGCAGTATTTT
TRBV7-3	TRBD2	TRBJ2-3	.	CASSFGLANTDTQYF	TGTGCCAGCAGTTTTGGACTAGCGAACACAGATACGCAGTATTTT
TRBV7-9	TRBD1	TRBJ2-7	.	CASSRDRAHEQYF	TGTGCCAGCAGCCGGGACAGGGCCCACGAGCAGTACTTC
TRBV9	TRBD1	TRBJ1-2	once	CASSVRDRGENYGYTF	TGTGCCAGCAGCGTGAGGGACAGGGGAGAGAACTATGGCTACACCTTC
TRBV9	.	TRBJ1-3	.	CASSVVEFSGNTIYF	TGTGCCAGCAGCGTAGTAGAGTTCTCTGGAAACACCATATATTTT
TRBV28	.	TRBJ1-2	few	CASSLGTENYGYTF	TGTGCCAGCAGTTTAGGGACTGAGAACTATGGCTACACCTTC
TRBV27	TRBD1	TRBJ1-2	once	CASSYSTGGSGGYTF	TGTGCCAGCAGTTATTCCACAGGGGGAAGTGGCGGCTACACCTTC
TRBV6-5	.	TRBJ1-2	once	CASSYADLSGNTF	TGTGCCAGCAGTTACGCGGACCTCTCAGGGAACACCTTC